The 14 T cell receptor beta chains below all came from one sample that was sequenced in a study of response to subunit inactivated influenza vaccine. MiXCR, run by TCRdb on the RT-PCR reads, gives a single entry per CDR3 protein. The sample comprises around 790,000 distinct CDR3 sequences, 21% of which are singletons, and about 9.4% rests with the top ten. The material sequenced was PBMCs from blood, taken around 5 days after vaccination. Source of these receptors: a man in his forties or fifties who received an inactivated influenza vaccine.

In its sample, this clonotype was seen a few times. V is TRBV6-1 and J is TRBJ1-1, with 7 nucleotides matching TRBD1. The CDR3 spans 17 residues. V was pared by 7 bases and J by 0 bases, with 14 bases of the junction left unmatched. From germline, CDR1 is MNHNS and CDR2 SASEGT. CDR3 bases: TGTGCCAGCATGAAGACAGGGCTTGGGGGCTTGAACACTGAAGCTTTCTTT. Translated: CASMKTGLGGLNTEAFF.

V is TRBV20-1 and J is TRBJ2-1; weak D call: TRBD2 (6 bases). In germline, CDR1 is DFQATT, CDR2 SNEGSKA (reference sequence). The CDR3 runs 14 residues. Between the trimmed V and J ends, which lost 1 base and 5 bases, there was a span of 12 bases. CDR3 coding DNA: TGCAGTGCTAGAGCCTCACTAGCCCACAATGAGCAGTTCTTC. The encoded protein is CSARASLAHNEQFF.

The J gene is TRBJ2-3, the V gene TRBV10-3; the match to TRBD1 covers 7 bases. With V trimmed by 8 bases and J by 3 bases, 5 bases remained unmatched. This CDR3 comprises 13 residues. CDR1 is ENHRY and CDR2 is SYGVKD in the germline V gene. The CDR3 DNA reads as TGTGCCATCTCGCCCAGGGGGACAGATACGCAGTATTTT. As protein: CAISPRGTDTQYF.

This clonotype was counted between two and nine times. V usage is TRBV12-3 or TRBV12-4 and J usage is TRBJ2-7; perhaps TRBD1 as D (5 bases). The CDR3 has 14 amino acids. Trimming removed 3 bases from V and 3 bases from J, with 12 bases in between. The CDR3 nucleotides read TGTGCCAGCAGTTTGCGACAGTCAGACTACGAGCAGTACTTC. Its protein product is CASSLRQSDYEQYF.

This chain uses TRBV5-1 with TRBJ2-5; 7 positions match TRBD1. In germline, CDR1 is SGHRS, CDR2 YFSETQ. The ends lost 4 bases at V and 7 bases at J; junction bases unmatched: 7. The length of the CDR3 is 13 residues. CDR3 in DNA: TGCGCCAGCAGCCAAGACAGGGACGGGACCCAGTACTTC. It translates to CASSQDRDGTQYF.

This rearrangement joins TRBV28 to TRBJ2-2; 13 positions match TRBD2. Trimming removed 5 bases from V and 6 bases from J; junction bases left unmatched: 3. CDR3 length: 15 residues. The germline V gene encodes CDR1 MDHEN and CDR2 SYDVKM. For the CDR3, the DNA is TGTGCCAGCAGTCCACTAGCGGGAGGGCCCGGGGAGCTGTTTTTT. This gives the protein CASSPLAGGPGELFF.

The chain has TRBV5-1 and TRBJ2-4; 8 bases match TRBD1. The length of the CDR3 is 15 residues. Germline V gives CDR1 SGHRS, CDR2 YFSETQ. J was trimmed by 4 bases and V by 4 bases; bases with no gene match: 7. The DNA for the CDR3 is TGCGCCAGCAGCCACGGACAGGGAAAGAAAAACATTCAGTACTTC. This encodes CASSHGQGKKNIQYF.

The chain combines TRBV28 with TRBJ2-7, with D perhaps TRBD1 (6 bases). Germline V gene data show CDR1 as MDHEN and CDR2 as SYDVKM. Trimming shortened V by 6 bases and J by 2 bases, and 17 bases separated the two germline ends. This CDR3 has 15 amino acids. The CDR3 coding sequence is TGTGCCAGCAGGCGGACAGAGGGAAATACCTACGAGCAGTACTTC. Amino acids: CASRRTEGNTYEQYF.

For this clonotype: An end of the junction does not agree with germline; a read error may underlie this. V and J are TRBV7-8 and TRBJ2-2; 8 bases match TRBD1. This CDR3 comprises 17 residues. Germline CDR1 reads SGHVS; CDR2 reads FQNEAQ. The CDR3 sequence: CASSSVPGQANTGELVF. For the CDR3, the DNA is TGTGCCAGCAGCAGCGTCCCGGGACAGGCGAACACCGGGGAGCTGGTTTTT. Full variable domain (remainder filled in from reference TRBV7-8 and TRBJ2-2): GAGVSQSPRYKVAKRGQDVALRCDPISGHVSLFWYQQALGQGPEFLTYFQNEAQLDKSGLPSDRFFAERPEGSVSTLKIQRTQQEDSAVYLCASSSVPGQANTGELVFGEGSRLTVL.

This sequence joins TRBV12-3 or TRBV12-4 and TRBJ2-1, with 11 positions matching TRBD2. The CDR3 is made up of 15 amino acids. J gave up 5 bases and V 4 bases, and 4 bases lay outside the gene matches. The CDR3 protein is CASSWGLAANNEQFF. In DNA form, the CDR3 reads TGTGCCAGCAGTTGGGGACTAGCGGCAAACAATGAGCAGTTCTTC.

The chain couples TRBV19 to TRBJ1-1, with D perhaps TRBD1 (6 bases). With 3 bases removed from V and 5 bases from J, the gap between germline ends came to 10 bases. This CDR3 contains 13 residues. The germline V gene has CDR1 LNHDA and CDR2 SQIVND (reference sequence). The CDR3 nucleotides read TGTGCCAGTAGTATCAGGAGGGGGACTGAAGCTTTCTTT. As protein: CASSIRRGTEAFF.

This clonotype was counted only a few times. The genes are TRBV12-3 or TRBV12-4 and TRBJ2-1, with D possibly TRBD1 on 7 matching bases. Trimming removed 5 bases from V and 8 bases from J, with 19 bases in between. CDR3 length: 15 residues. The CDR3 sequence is CASSPWTGGVDEQFF. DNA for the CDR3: TGTGCCAGCAGTCCCTGGACAGGCGGGGTGGATGAGCAGTTCTTC.

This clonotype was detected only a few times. The CDR3 bases are TGCGCCAGCAGCCGCCAAGACAGACGCTCCTACAATGAGCAGTTCTTC. It is translated as CASSRQDRRSYNEQFF. The chain uses TRBV4-1 and TRBJ2-1; the D gene is possibly TRBD1 (5 bases). The CDR3 spans 16 residues. Trimming took 4 bases from V and 0 from J, leaving 13 bases between them. Per the germline V gene, CDR1 is MGHRA and CDR2 is YSYEKL.

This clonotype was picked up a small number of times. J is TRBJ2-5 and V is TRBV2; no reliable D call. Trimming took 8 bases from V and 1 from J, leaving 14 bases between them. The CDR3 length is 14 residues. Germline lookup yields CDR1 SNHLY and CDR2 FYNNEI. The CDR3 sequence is CASGLSSFQETQYF. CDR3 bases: TGTGCCAGCGGATTAAGCAGCTTCCAAGAGACCCAGTACTTC.